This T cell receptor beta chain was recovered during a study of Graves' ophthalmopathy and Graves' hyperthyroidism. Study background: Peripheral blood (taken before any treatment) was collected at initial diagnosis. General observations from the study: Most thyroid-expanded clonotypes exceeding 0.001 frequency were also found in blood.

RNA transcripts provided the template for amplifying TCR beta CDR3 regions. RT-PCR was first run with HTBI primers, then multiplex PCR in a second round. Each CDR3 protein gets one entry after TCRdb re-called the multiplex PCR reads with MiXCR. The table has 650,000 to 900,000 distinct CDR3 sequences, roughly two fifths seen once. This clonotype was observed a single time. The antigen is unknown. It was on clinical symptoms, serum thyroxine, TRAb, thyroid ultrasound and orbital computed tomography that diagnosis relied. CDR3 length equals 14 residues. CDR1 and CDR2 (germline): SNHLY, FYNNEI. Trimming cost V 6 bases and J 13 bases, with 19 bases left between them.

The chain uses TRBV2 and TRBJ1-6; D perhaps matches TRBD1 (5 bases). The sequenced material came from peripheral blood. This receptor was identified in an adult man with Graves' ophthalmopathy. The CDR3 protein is CASSFATGESPLHF. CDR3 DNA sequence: TGTGCCAGCAGCTTCGCCACGGGGGAATCCCCCCTCCACTTT.